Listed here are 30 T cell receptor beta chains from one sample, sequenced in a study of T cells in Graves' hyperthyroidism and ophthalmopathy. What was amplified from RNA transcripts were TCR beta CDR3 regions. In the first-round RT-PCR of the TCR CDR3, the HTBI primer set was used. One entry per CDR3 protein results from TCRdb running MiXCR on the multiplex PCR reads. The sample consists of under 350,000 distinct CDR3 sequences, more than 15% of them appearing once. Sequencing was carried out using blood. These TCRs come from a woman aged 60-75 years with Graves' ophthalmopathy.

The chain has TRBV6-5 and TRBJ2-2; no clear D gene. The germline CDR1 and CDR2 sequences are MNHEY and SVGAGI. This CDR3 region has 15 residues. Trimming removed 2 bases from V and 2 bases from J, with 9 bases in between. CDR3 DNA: TGTGCCAGCAGTTACGTGTCACCCAACACCGGGGAGCTGTTTTTT. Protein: CASSYVSPNTGELFF.

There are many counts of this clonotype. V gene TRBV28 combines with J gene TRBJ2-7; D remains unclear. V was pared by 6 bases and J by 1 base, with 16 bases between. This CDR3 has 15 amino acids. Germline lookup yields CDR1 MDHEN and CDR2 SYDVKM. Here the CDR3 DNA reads TGTGCCAGCAGCTCACCCCATGACGGATCCTACGAGCAGTACTTC. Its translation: CASSSPHDGSYEQYF.

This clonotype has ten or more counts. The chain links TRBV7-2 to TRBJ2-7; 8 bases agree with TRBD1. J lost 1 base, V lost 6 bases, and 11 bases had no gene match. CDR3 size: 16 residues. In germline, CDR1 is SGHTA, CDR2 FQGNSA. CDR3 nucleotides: TGTGCCAGCAGTTACCAGGGGGCCGTACTTTCCTACGAGCAGTACTTC. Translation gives CASSYQGAVLSYEQYF.

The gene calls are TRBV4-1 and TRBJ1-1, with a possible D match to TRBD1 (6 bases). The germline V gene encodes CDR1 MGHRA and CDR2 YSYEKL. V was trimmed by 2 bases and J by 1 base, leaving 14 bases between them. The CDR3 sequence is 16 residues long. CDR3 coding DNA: TGCGCCAGCAGCCAAAGGGAACGAGGGGGGAACACTGAAGCTTTCTTT. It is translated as CASSQRERGGNTEAFF.

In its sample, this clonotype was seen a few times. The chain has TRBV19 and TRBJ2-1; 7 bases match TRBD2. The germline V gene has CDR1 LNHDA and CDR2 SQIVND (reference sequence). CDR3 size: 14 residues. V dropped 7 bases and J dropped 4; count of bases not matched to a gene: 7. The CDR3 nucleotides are TGTGCCAGTAAGGCTAGCGGAATATACAATGAGCAGTTCTTC. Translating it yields CASKASGIYNEQFF.

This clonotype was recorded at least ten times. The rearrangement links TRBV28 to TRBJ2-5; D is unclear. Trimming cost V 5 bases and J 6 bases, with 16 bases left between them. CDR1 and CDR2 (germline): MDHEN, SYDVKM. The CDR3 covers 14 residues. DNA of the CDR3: TGTGCCAGCAGTCGTTCGAGTGTTCGAAAGACCCAGTACTTC. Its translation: CASSRSSVRKTQYF.

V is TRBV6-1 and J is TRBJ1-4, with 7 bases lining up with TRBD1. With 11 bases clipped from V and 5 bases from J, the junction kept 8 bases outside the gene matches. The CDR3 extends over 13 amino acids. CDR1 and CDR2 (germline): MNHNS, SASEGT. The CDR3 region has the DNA TGTGCCTGCAAGGGACAGAAAAATGAAAAACTGTTTTTT. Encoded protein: CACKGQKNEKLFF.

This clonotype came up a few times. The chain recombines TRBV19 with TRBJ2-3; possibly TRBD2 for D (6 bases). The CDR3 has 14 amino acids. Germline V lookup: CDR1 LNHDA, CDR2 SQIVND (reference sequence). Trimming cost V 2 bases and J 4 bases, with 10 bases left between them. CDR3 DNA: TGTGCCAGTAGTATATCCGGGAGCCCAGATACGCAGTATTTT. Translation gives CASSISGSPDTQYF.

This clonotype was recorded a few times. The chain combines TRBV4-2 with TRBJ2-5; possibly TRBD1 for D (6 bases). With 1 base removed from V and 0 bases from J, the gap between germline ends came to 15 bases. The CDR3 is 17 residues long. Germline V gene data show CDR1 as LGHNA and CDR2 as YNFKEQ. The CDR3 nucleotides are TGTGCCAGCAGCCAAGCCGGGCAGGGACAATACCAAGAGACCCAGTACTTC. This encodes CASSQAGQGQYQETQYF.

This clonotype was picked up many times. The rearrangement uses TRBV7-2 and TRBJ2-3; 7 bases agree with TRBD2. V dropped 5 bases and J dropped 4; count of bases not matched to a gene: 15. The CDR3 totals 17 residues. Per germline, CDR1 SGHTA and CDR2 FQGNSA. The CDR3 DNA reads TGTGCCAGCAGCCAAAATCCTGGAGCGGGATACGCAGATACGCAGTATTTT. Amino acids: CASSQNPGAGYADTQYF. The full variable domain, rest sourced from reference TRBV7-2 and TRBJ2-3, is GAGVSQSPSNKVTEKGKDVELRCDPISGHTALYWYRQSLGQGLEFLIYFQGNSAPDKSGLPSDRFSAERTGGSVSTLTIQRTQQEDSAVYLCASSQNPGAGYADTQYFGPGTRLTVL.

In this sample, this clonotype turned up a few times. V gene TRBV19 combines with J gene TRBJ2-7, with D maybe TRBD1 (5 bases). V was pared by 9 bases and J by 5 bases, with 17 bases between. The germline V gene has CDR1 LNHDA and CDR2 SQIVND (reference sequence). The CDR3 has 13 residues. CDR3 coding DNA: TGTGCCAGCTCCAGGGCGCAGAGCGACGAGCAGTACTTC. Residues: CASSRAQSDEQYF.

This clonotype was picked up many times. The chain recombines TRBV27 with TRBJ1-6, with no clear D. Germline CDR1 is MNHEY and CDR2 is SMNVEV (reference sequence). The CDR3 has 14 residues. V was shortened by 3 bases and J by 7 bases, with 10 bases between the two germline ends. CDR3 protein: CASSFVAVNSPLHF. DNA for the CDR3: TGTGCCAGCAGTTTTGTGGCAGTGAATTCACCCCTCCACTTT.

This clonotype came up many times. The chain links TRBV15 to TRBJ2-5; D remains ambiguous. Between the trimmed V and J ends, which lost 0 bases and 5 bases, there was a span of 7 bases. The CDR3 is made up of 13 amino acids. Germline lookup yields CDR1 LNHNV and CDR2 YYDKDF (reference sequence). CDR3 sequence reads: CATSRDLEETQYF. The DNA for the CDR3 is TGTGCCACCAGCAGAGATCTGGAGGAGACCCAGTACTTC.

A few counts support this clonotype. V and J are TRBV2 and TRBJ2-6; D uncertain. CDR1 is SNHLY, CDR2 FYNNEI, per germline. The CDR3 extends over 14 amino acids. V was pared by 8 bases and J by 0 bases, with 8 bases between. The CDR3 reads CASLRASGANVLTF. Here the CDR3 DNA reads TGTGCCAGCTTAAGGGCCTCTGGGGCCAACGTCCTGACTTTC.

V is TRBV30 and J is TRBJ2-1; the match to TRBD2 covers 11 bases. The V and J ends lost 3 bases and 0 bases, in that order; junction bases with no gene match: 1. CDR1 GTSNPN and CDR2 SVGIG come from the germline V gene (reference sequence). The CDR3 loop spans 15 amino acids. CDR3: CAWRTSGVSYNEQFF. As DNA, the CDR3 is TGTGCCTGGAGGACTAGCGGGGTCTCCTACAATGAGCAGTTCTTC.

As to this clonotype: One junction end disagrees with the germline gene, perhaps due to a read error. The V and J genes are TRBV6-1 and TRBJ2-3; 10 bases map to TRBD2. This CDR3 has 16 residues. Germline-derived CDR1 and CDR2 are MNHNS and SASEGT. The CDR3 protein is CASSKASSGSFGTQYF. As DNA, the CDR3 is TGTGCCAGCAGTAAAGCTTCTAGCGGGAGTTTTGGTACGCAGTATTTT.

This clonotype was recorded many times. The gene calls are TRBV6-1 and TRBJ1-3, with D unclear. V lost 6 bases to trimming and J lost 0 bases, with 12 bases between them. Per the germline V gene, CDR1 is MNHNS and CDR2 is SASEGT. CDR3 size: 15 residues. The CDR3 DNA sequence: TGTGCCAGCAGGCGACTGCAGATCTCTGGAAACACCATATATTTT. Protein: CASRRLQISGNTIYF.

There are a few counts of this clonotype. For the CDR3, the DNA is TGTGCCAGCAGTGAAGCGCGTCTTAGGGCTTTCTTT. Protein: CASSEARLRAFF. The chain couples TRBV6-1 to TRBJ1-1; D remains unclear. CDR3 length: 12 amino acids. The V and J ends lost 0 bases and 11 bases respectively, with 10 bases between them. Per the germline V gene, CDR1 is MNHNS and CDR2 is SASEGT.

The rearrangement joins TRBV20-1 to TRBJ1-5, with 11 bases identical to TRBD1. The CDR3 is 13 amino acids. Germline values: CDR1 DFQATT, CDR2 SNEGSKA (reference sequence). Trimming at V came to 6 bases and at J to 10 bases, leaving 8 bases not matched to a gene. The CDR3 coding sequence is TGCAGTGCCCGGGGACAGGGGGATCGACCCCAGCATTTT. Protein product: CSARGQGDRPQHF.

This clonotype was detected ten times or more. In DNA, the CDR3 is TGTGCCAGCATTCGTGGAGCCCAAGAGACCCAGTACTTC. Translated: CASIRGAQETQYF. The chain links TRBV2 to TRBJ2-5; the D is unclear. Trimming stripped 7 bases from V and 1 base from J, with 10 bases between. Looked up from germline, CDR1 is SNHLY and CDR2 is FYNNEI. The length of the CDR3 is 13 residues.

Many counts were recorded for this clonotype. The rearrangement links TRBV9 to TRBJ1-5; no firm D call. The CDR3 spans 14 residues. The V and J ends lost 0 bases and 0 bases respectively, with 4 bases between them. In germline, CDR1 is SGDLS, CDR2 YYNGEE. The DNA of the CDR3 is TGTGCCAGCAGCGTAGCGGGTAGCAATCAGCCCCAGCATTTT. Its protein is CASSVAGSNQPQHF.

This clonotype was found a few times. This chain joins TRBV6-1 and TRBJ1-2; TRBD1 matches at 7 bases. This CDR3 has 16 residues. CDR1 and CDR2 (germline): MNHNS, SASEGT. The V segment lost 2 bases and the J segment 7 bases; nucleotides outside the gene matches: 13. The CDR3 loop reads CASSELQRGQHCGYTF. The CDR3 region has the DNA TGTGCCAGCAGTGAATTACAGAGGGGACAGCACTGTGGCTACACCTTC.

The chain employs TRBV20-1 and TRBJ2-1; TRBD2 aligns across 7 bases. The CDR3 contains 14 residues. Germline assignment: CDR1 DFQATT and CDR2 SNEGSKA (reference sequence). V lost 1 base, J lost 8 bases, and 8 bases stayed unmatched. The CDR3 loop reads CSARGMSSGYEQFF. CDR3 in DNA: TGCAGTGCTAGAGGGATGTCTAGCGGCTATGAGCAGTTCTTC.

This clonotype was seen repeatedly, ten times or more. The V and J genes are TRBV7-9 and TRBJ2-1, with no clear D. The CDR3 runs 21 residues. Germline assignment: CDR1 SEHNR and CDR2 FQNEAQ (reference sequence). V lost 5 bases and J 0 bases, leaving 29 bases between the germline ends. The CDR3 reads CASSPEFGRLNSRSSYNEQFF. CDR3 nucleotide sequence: TGTGCCAGCAGCCCGGAGTTTGGGCGGCTAAACAGTCGCAGCTCCTACAATGAGCAGTTCTTC.

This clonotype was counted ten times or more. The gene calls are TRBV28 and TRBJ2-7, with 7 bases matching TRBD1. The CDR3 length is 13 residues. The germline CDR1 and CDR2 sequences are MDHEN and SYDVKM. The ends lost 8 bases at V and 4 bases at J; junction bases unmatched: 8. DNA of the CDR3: TGTGCCAGCCGGCAAGGGGGCTTTTACGAGCAGTACTTC. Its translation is CASRQGGFYEQYF.

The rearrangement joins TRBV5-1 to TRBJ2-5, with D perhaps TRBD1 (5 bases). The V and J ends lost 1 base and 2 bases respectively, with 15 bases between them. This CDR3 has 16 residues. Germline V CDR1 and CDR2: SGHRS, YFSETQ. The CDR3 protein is CASSLLGYRLQETQYF. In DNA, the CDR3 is TGCGCCAGCAGCTTGTTGGGGTACAGGTTACAAGAGACCCAGTACTTC.

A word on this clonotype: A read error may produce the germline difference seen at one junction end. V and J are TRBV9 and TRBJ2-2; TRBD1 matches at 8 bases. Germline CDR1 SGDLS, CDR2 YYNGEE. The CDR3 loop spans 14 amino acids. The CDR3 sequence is CASGVETGAGELFF. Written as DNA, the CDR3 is TGTGCCAGCGGCGTAGAGACAGGGGCCGGGGAGCTGTTTTTT.

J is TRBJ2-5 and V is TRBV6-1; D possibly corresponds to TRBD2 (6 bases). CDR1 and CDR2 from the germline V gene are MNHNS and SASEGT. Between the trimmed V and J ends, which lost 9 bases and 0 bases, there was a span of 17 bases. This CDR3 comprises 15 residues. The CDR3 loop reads CASMKLGDYQETQYF. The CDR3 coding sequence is TGTGCCAGTATGAAGCTCGGGGACTACCAAGAGACCCAGTACTTC.

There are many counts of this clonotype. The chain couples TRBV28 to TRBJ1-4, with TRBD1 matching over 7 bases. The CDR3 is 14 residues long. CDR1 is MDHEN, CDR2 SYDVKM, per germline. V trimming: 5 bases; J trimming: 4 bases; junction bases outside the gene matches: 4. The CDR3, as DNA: TGTGCCAGCAGTCCAGGGGGAAGTAATGAAAAACTGTTTTTT. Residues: CASSPGGSNEKLFF.

The CDR3 bases are TGCAGTGCTAGGACTCAGGGGTCCTCGTTCTTC. Protein product: CSARTQGSSFF. The J gene is TRBJ2-1, the V gene TRBV20-1; a weak D match, TRBD1 (6 bases). The CDR3 loop spans 11 amino acids. Trimming took 3 bases from V and 15 from J, leaving 15 bases between them. Germline CDR1 reads DFQATT; CDR2 reads SNEGSKA (reference sequence).